Listed here are 18 T cell receptor beta chains from one sample, sequenced in a study of T cells in Graves' hyperthyroidism and ophthalmopathy. The TCR beta CDR3 regions underwent amplification using RNA transcripts as the source. The TCR CDR3 was amplified in a first-round RT-PCR using the HTBI primer set. TCRdb recomputed calls from the multiplex PCR reads with MiXCR, one row per CDR3 protein. Among about 300,000 distinct CDR3 sequences listed, less than 20% were seen once. The sample comprised blood. The receptors shown here come from a man aged 45-60 years with Graves' ophthalmopathy.

The chain is built from TRBV5-4 and TRBJ2-6; perhaps D is TRBD1 or TRBD2 (5 bases each). Per germline, CDR1 SGHNT and CDR2 YYREEE (reference sequence). The V and J ends lost 4 bases and 2 bases respectively, with 13 bases between them. The CDR3 spans 16 residues. CDR3 DNA: TGTGCCAGCAGCACCGGGACCCTAGCTGGGGCCAACGTCCTGACTTTC. It yields the protein CASSTGTLAGANVLTF.

This clonotype was seen ten or more times. The chain combines TRBV14 with TRBJ1-4; TRBD1 might be the D (5 bases). The CDR3 consists of 13 residues. Trimming cost V 4 bases and J 4 bases, with 7 bases left between them. Germline-derived CDR1 and CDR2 are SGHDN and FVKESK. CDR3: CASSRDLNEKLFF. Written as DNA, the CDR3 is TGTGCCAGCAGCCGGGACCTTAATGAAAAACTGTTTTTT. The full variable domain, in which reference TRBV14 and TRBJ1-4 provide the parts outside the CDR3, is EAGVTQFPSHSVIEKGQTVTLRCDPISGHDNLYWYRRVMGKEIKFLLHFVKESKQDESGMPNNRFLAERTGGTYSTLKVQPAELEDSGVYFCASSRDLNEKLFFGSGTQLSVL.

This clonotype has a count of ten or more. This chain joins TRBV11-2 and TRBJ1-2; 7 nucleotides match TRBD1. Germline V gene lookup returns CDR1 SGHAT and CDR2 FQNNGV. V lost 5 bases and J lost 2; bases outside the gene matches: 5. The CDR3 consists of 14 residues. The chain's CDR3 is CASSPQGGNYGYTF. CDR3 nucleotide sequence: TGTGCCAGCAGCCCCCAAGGGGGCAACTATGGCTACACCTTC.

This clonotype was picked up a small number of times. A read error is possible here, since a much larger clone lies one base away. The chain joins TRBV11-2 to TRBJ2-7; the D gene is possibly TRBD1 (6 bases). Trimming shortened V by 8 bases and J by 7 bases, and 24 bases separated the two germline ends. The CDR3 loop spans 15 amino acids. Germline assignment: CDR1 SGHAT and CDR2 FQNNGV. DNA of the CDR3: TGTGCCAGCGGTCCCAAGCTAGGCCTAGGGGGAGAGCAGTACTTC. Translating gives CASGPKLGLGGEQYF.

This rearrangement joins TRBV28 to TRBJ2-5; 13 bases line up with TRBD2. This CDR3 contains 17 residues. The germline CDR1 and CDR2 sequences are MDHEN and SYDVKM. The V gene end was trimmed by 2 bases and the J gene end by 1 base; junction bases not matched to a gene: 4. The CDR3 DNA is TGTGCCAGCAGTTTAGCCGGGACTAGCGGGACCCAAGAGACCCAGTACTTC. Its translation is CASSLAGTSGTQETQYF.

This clonotype has a count of ten or more. This chain links TRBV28 with TRBJ1-2; 7 positions match TRBD1. The CDR3 totals 17 residues. With V trimmed by 6 bases and J by 0 bases, 13 bases remained unmatched. Germline-derived CDR1 and CDR2 are MDHEN and SYDVKM. CDR3 region: CASSFVGGTEANYGYTF. The DNA of the CDR3 is TGTGCCAGCAGCTTCGTAGGGGGCACAGAGGCTAACTATGGCTACACCTTC.

This clonotype was seen at least ten times. The rearrangement uses TRBV24-1 and TRBJ2-1, with 10 positions matching TRBD1. CDR3 length: 19 amino acids. Germline V gene lookup returns CDR1 KGHDR and CDR2 SFDVKD. V was pared by 6 bases and J by 0 bases, with 13 bases of the junction left unmatched. This chain's CDR3 is CATSTTGQGPTNSYNEQFF. Written as DNA, the CDR3 is TGTGCCACCAGTACCACGGGACAGGGGCCTACAAACTCCTACAATGAGCAGTTCTTC.

The chain uses TRBV27 and TRBJ2-4; D might be TRBD2 (5 bases). The V gene's germline CDR1 is MNHEY and CDR2 SMNVEV (reference sequence). The CDR3 has 12 amino acids. The V end was cut by 6 bases, the J end by 6 bases, with 9 bases between. The CDR3 DNA sequence: TGTGCCAGCAGCCCAAGCGGAAACATTCAGTACTTC. Translation gives CASSPSGNIQYF.

The table lists this clonotype with many counts. The chain employs TRBV20-1 and TRBJ2-3; the D gene is possibly TRBD1 (5 bases). V lost 6 bases and J lost 5, with 12 bases in between. The germline V gene encodes CDR1 DFQATT and CDR2 SNEGSKA (reference sequence). The CDR3 length is 12 residues. CDR3 bases: TGCAGTGCCGAGCAGGGCCGAGATACGCAGTATTTT. This codes for CSAEQGRDTQYF.

This clonotype has only one observation. The chain carries TRBV19 and TRBJ2-4; D remains ambiguous. CDR3 size: 15 residues. Germline loops: CDR1 LNHDA, CDR2 SQIVND (reference sequence). With 7 bases removed from V and 0 bases from J, the gap between germline ends came to 13 bases. CDR3 coding DNA: TGTGCCAGTACCCCGTACGTCACAGCCAAAAACATTCAGTACTTC. As protein: CASTPYVTAKNIQYF. Complete variable domain (other parts from reference TRBV19 and TRBJ2-4): DGGITQSPKYLFRKEGQNVTLSCEQNLNHDAMYWYRQDPGQGLRLIYYSQIVNDFQKGDIAEGYSVSREKKESFPLTVTSAQKNPTAFYLCASTPYVTAKNIQYFGAGTRLSVL.

This clonotype has more than one count but fewer than ten. This rearrangement joins TRBV9 to TRBJ2-5; 11 positions match TRBD2. V dropped 2 bases and J dropped 5; count of bases not matched to a gene: 8. From germline, CDR1 is SGDLS and CDR2 YYNGEE. This CDR3 region has 16 residues. CDR3 in amino acids: CASSVGIAGGGETQYF. CDR3 in DNA: TGTGCCAGCAGCGTCGGGATAGCGGGAGGGGGGGAGACCCAGTACTTC.

This clonotype was seen repeatedly, ten times or more. The chain has TRBV30 and TRBJ2-2; TRBD2 aligns across 13 bases. The CDR3 has 15 amino acids. CDR1 and CDR2 (germline): GTSNPN, SVGIG (reference sequence). V was pared by 3 bases and J by 8 bases, with 6 bases of the junction left unmatched. Here the CDR3 reads CAWRLAGGPRGELFF. The DNA of the CDR3 is TGTGCCTGGAGACTAGCGGGAGGGCCAAGAGGGGAGCTGTTTTTT.

The table lists this clonotype with many counts. The rearrangement joins TRBV14 to TRBJ2-3, with no clear D. Trimming took 4 bases from V and 4 from J, leaving 12 bases between them. The CDR3 length is 14 residues. Germline lookup yields CDR1 SGHDN and CDR2 FVKESK. The CDR3 here is CASSLTSPPDTQYF. The CDR3 coding sequence is TGTGCCAGCAGCCTGACCTCGCCCCCAGATACGCAGTATTTT.

This clonotype has a count of ten or more. The chain joins TRBV3-1 to TRBJ2-7; 13 nucleotides align to TRBD2. The trim removed 4 bases at V and 5 bases at J, leaving 2 bases unmatched. The germline V gene encodes CDR1 LGHDT and CDR2 YNNKEL (reference sequence). The CDR3 is made up of 14 amino acids. CDR3 sequence (DNA): TGTGCCAGCAGCCCCGGACTAGCGGGAGACGAGCAGTACTTC. Amino acids: CASSPGLAGDEQYF.

The genes are TRBV9 and TRBJ2-2; D might be TRBD2 (5 bases). This CDR3 is built from 14 residues. In germline, CDR1 is SGDLS, CDR2 YYNGEE. Trimming left V 1 base short and J 6 bases short, with 10 bases between. In DNA, the CDR3 is TGTGCCAGCAGCGTATCAGCCGGGGCCGGGGAGCTGTTTTTT. Residues: CASSVSAGAGELFF.

This clonotype occurred many times. This rearrangement joins TRBV27 to TRBJ1-5, with D uncertain. Deletions cut 3 bases from V and 2 bases from J, with 11 bases between. The CDR3 sequence is 15 residues long. Germline lookup yields CDR1 MNHEY and CDR2 SMNVEV (reference sequence). CDR3 nucleotides: TGTGCCAGCAGTTTTTCATCCGGACGCAATCAGCCCCAGCATTTT. Translation: CASSFSSGRNQPQHF.

This clonotype was recorded many times. The V and J genes are TRBV9 and TRBJ2-3; D is undetermined. CDR1 is SGDLS, CDR2 YYNGEE, per germline. The CDR3 extends over 12 amino acids. V lost 0 bases and J lost 6, with 5 bases in between. The CDR3: CASSVEQDTQYF. DNA for the CDR3: TGTGCCAGCAGCGTAGAACAGGATACGCAGTATTTT.

Details on this clonotype: A much larger clonotype is one base distant, so this may be a read error. This chain joins TRBV28 and TRBJ1-3; the D gene is possibly TRBD1 (5 bases). The CDR3 covers 15 residues. CDR1 and CDR2 (germline): MDHEN, SYDVKM. The CDR3 sequence is CASRPGGNSENTIYF. The CDR3 nucleotides read TGTGCCAGCAGACCCGGGGGGAACTCTGAAAACACCATATATTTT.